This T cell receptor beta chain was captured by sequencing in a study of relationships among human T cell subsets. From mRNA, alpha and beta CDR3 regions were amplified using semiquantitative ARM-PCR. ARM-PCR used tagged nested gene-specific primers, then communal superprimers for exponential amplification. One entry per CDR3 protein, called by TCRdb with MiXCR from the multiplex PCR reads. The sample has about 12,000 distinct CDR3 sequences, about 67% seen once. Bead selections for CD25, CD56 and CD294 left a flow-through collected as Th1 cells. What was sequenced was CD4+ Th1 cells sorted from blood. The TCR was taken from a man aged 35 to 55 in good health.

As DNA, the CDR3 is TGTGCCAGCAGCCTTGGAAACACCATATATTTT. Its translation: CASSLGNTIYF. The rearrangement uses TRBV7-9 and TRBJ1-3; no clear D. CDR3 length equals 11 residues. V was cut by 5 bases and J by 3 bases, with 2 bases left in between. Germline V gene sequence: CDR1 SEHNR, CDR2 FQNEAQ (reference sequence).